The entry that follows covers one T cell receptor beta chain sequence. Its antigen is not identified. The entry originates in a study of OX40 agonist ivuxolimab in advanced cancers. At the level of the study: Prior anti-PD-1, anti-PD-L1 or anti-CTLA-4 therapy was allowed; approximately 41% had some.

Assay used: immunoSEQ multiplex PCR; TCRdb lists only in-frame clones, some missing. This table has around 71,000 clones, roughly 78% appearing once. Study-wide findings and caveats: CD8+ T cells (on average) carried more expanded clones than CD4+ T cells.

Germline CDR1 is LNHDA and CDR2 is SQIVND (reference sequence). V was shortened by 5 bases and J by 4 bases, with 18 bases between the two germline ends. The CDR3 sequence is 16 residues long. The sequencing used CD4+ or CD8+ T cells sorted from blood, collected in a trial of the OX40 agonist ivuxolimab. V usage is TRBV19 and J usage is TRBJ1-5, with no clear D. This TCR was sampled from an adult with an advanced solid tumor such as melanoma, head and neck, liver or kidney cancer. The CDR3 sequence: CASSPPSPLRNQPQHF. DNA for the CDR3: TGTGCCAGTAGTCCCCCCTCGCCGCTTAGAAATCAGCCCCAGCATTTT.